A single sample gave rise to the 14 T cell receptor beta chains below, sequenced in a study of beta chain features in type 1 diabetes. Since all of the isolated RNA was reverse transcribed, expressed TCRB transcripts were what got sequenced. TCRdb's table, derived via immunoSEQ multiplex PCR, lists solely in-frame clones and lacks some. The table records approximately 730,000 clones, roughly 13% of them present only once. Their antigens remain unidentified. The study, taken as a whole, reports: For Type 1 diabetes patients, all four CD4+ subsets carried TCRB CDR3s that were moderately but significantly shorter.

Input material: naive CD4+ T cells from blood. These receptors all come from a young man with type 1 diabetes.

This clone was detected only a few times. The chain links TRBV6-5 to TRBJ2-3; D assignment may be TRBD1 or TRBD2 (6 bases each). Trimming left V 2 bases short and J 0 bases short, with 12 bases between. Germline loops: CDR1 MNHEY, CDR2 SVGAGI. The CDR3 runs 16 residues. CDR3 nucleotide sequence: TGTGCCAGCAGTTACACCGGGGGCAGTAGCACAGATACGCAGTATTTT. Translated: CASSYTGGSSTDTQYF.

A few counts support this clone. The chain carries TRBV19 and TRBJ2-1; D is unclear. V lost 1 base, J lost 6 bases, and 16 bases lay in between. This CDR3 has 16 residues. The V gene's germline CDR1 is LNHDA and CDR2 SQIVND (reference sequence). Here the CDR3 DNA reads TGTGCCAGTAGTATAGGGGCGGCGCTCCCCTCCAATGAGCAGTTCTTC. Protein: CASSIGAALPSNEQFF.

The chain is built from TRBV29-1 and TRBJ2-2, with 7 bases aligning to TRBD2. Germline V lookup: CDR1 SQVTM, CDR2 ANQGSEA. With V trimmed by 5 bases and J by 0 bases, 6 bases remained unmatched. The CDR3 sequence is 15 residues long. The CDR3: CSVLTGGANTGELFF. The CDR3 bases are TGCAGCGTTCTTACGGGGGGTGCGAACACCGGGGAGCTGTTTTTT.

This clone was detected a few times. The V call is TRBV5-1, the J call TRBJ2-7; D remains ambiguous. Per germline, CDR1 SGHRS and CDR2 YFSETQ. The length of the CDR3 is 12 residues. V lost 2 bases and J 5 bases, leaving 8 bases between the germline ends. The CDR3 loop is CASSFTRDEQYF. The CDR3 DNA is TGCGCCAGCAGCTTTACACGGGACGAGCAGTACTTC.

The chain has TRBV5-1 and TRBJ1-2; D may be TRBD1 (5 bases). The CDR3 is made up of 14 amino acids. Germline-derived CDR1 and CDR2 are SGHRS and YFSETQ. The ends were cut back, 4 bases at V and 8 bases at J, with 18 bases in the middle. The CDR3 here is CASSAGTNVRGYTF. DNA of the CDR3: TGCGCCAGCAGCGCGGGGACCAATGTTCGCGGCTACACCTTC. Complete variable domain (other parts from reference TRBV5-1 and TRBJ1-2): KAGVTQTPRYLIKTRGQQVTLSCSPISGHRSVSWYQQTPGQGLQFLFEYFSETQRNKGNFPGRFSGRQFSNSRSEMNVSTLELGDSALYLCASSAGTNVRGYTFGSGTRLTVV.

The chain couples TRBV7-8 to TRBJ1-6; TRBD1 agrees at 11 bases. Germline V gene sequence: CDR1 SGHVS, CDR2 FQNEAQ. J lost 10 bases, V lost 4 bases, and 3 bases had no gene match. The CDR3 length is 14 residues. The CDR3 loop is CASSSGQGGSPLHF. CDR3 in DNA: TGTGCCAGCAGCTCGGGACAGGGGGGCTCACCCCTCCACTTT.

This chain connects TRBV15 to TRBJ1-2; D is unresolved. Trimming left V 5 bases short and J 1 base short, with 8 bases between. Germline CDR1 and CDR2: LNHNV and YYDKDF (reference sequence). This CDR3 is 13 amino acids long. The CDR3 DNA is TGTGCCACCAGCGAAGATTATAACTATGGCTACACCTTC. It is translated as CATSEDYNYGYTF.

The genes are TRBV28 and TRBJ2-7, with D uncertain. The V gene lost 7 bases and the J gene lost 5 bases, with 18 bases spanning the gap. The CDR3 has 14 residues. CDR1 MDHEN and CDR2 SYDVKM come from the germline V gene. CDR3 residues: CASTYLLGSHEQYF. The CDR3 nucleotides read TGTGCCAGCACCTATCTTCTAGGCAGCCACGAGCAGTACTTC.

The chain has TRBV5-1 and TRBJ2-3, with TRBD1 matching 9 bases. Germline CDR1 and CDR2: SGHRS and YFSETQ. Losses at the gene ends were 4 bases for V and 6 bases for J; bases not matched to a gene: 12. This CDR3 has 16 amino acids. CDR3 in amino acids: CASSPLPGTGRDTQYF. CDR3 sequence (DNA): TGCGCCAGCAGCCCTCTACCCGGGACAGGGAGGGATACGCAGTATTTT.

This clone was counted a few times. The rearrangement joins TRBV9 to TRBJ2-1, with 7 nucleotides matching TRBD2. The CDR3 consists of 11 residues. Germline CDR1 is SGDLS and CDR2 is YYNGEE. The ends lost 7 bases at V and 5 bases at J; junction bases unmatched: 0. CDR3 sequence reads: CASGLDNEQFF. DNA for the CDR3: TGTGCCAGCGGACTAGACAATGAGCAGTTCTTC.

This clone was found a few times. Other DNA variants within this sample encode the same CDR3. The chain recombines TRBV2 with TRBJ2-2; D unclear. Germline V gene data show CDR1 as SNHLY and CDR2 as FYNNEI. The CDR3 has 11 amino acids. The V end was cut by 6 bases, the J end by 3 bases, with 2 bases between. The CDR3 spells CASRDTGELFF. The CDR3 DNA is TGTGCCAGCAGAGACACCGGGGAGCTGTTTTTT.

V is TRBV6-5 and J is TRBJ2-5; TRBD1 agrees at 9 bases. V shed 6 bases, J shed 4 bases, and the junction held 3 bases outside the gene matches. The CDR3 is 13 residues long. Germline V lookup: CDR1 MNHEY, CDR2 SVGAGI. CDR3 DNA: TGTGCCAGCAGATCGGGACAGGGAGAGACCCAGTACTTC. It is translated as CASRSGQGETQYF.

The chain combines TRBV27 with TRBJ1-5, with D uncertain. CDR3 length: 14 residues. CDR1 and CDR2 (germline): MNHEY, SMNVEV (reference sequence). With 4 bases removed from V and 3 bases from J, the gap between germline ends came to 10 bases. DNA for the CDR3: TGTGCCAGCAGTTCTACAGTCCCCAATCAGCCCCAGCATTTT. Its translation: CASSSTVPNQPQHF.

J is TRBJ2-3 and V is TRBV7-8, with D possibly TRBD1 on 6 matching bases. This CDR3 contains 15 residues. With 5 bases removed from V and 1 base from J, the gap between germline ends came to 13 bases. Germline assignment: CDR1 SGHVS and CDR2 FQNEAQ. The CDR3 nucleotides read TGTGCCAGCAGCGAAGAGGGGGTACGCACAGATACGCAGTATTTT. Translation gives CASSEEGVRTDTQYF. Combining the CDR3 with reference TRBV7-8 and TRBJ2-3 gives the whole variable domain GAGVSQSPRYKVAKRGQDVALRCDPISGHVSLFWYQQALGQGPEFLTYFQNEAQLDKSGLPSDRFFAERPEGSVSTLKIQRTQQEDSAVYLCASSEEGVRTDTQYFGPGTRLTVL.